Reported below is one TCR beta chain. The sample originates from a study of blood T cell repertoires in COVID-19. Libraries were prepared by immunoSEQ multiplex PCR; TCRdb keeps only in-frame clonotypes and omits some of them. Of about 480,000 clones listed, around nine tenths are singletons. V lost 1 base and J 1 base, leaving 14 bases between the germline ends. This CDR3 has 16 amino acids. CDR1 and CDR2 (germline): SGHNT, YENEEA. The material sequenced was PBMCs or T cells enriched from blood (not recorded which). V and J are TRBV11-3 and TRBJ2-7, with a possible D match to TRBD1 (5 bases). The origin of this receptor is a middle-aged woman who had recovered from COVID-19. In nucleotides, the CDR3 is TGTGCCAGCAGCTTAGGAGTAGGGGCGTTATCCTACGAGCAGTACTTC. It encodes CASSLGVGALSYEQYF.